A selection of T cell receptor beta chains follows, all from one sample in a study of breast tumors, draining lymph nodes, adjacent tissues. In TCRdb, the multiplex PCR reads were re-called with MiXCR into one record per CDR3 protein. Of over 20,000 distinct CDR3 sequences detected, roughly 60% appear once; the ten largest clones hold less than 20%. Sequenced input: tumor-adjacent breast tissue. Receptors were obtained from a female donor with breast cancer. Some clones in this sample may be carry-over from other donors' samples. Each CDR3 is given with its conserved first and last residue. A D gene is named only where the DNA matches it firmly. A row's size may be missing; if present it is once, few, many or a size class.

>NA|NA|TRBV24-1|TRBJ2-2|11
TGTGCCACCAGTGAAGTCGGGGAGCTGTTTTTT
CATSEVGELFF
>many|TRBD2|TRBV18|TRBJ2-1|17
TGTGCCAGCTCAACTTCTAGTGGACTAGCGGTATACAATGAGCAGTTCTTC
CASSTSSGLAVYNEQFF
>medium-sized|NA|TRBV5-1|TRBJ2-7|15
TGCGCCAGCAGCTTGGCAAGCGCGGATACCTACGAGCAGTACTTC
CASSLASADTYEQYF
>many|NA|TRBV6-1|TRBJ2-1|14
TGTGCCAGCCTCGAGGCCAGGGCCTACAATGAGCAGTTCTTC
CASLEARAYNEQFF
>few|NA|TRBV20-1|TRBJ2-3|13
TGCAGTGCTAGGCGGATGAGCACAGATACGCAGTATTTT
CSARRMSTDTQYF
>NA|NA|TRBV19|TRBJ1-3|14
TGTGCCAGTAGCCTTCTGGGGGCCGGAAACACCATATATTTT
CASSLLGAGNTIYF
>once|NA|TRBV10-3|TRBJ1-2|13
TGTGCCATCAGTGAGTCAATGTTGGAGGGCTACACCTTC
CAISESMLEGYTF
>NA|NA|TRBV2|TRBJ1-5|13
TGTGCCAGCGCCGCCGGGACATATCAGCCCCAGCATTTT
CASAAGTYQPQHF
>NA|NA|TRBV29-1|TRBJ2-1|20
TGCAGCGTTGAAGTACCCCTTGGCCTCCTGGGCCACCGCTCCTACAATGAGCAGTTCTTC
CSVEVPLGLLGHRSYNEQFF
>once|NA|TRBV4-2|TRBJ2-1|15
TGTGCCAGCAGCACGACGGAGGGGACGCATAATGAGCAGTTCTTC
CASSTTEGTHNEQFF
>many|NA|TRBV5-6|TRBJ1-4|15
TGTGCCAGCAGCTTGGGATGGACAGCTCATGAAAAACTGTTTTTT
CASSLGWTAHEKLFF
>NA|NA|TRBV20-1|TRBJ1-2|11
TGCAGTGCTAGTGTCAACTATGGCTACACCTTC
CSASVNYGYTF
>few|NA|TRBV7-3|TRBJ2-2|14
TGTGCCAGCAGCTTAGGTGGGAACACCGGGGAGCTGTTTTTT
CASSLGGNTGELFF
>NA|NA|TRBV20-1|TRBJ1-6|14
TGCAGTGCTAGGACAGGTTCCTATAATTCACCCCTCCACTTT
CSARTGSYNSPLHF
>NA|NA|TRBV9|TRBJ1-2|14
TGTGCCAGCAGCGTAGATGACTCTAACTATGGCTACACCTTC
CASSVDDSNYGYTF
>NA|NA|TRBV5-1|TRBJ2-7|14
TGCGCCAGCAGGCGAAGCGGTAACTCCTACGAGCAGTACTTC
CASRRSGNSYEQYF
>NA|TRBD1|TRBV29-1|TRBJ1-4|13
TGCAGCGTTGCGACAGGGGGTGGGGAAAAACTGTTTTTT
CSVATGGGEKLFF
>NA|TRBD1|TRBV7-9|TRBJ2-7|15
TGTGCCAGCAGCCCCCAGGACAGGGCAAGGCACGAGCAGTACTTC
CASSPQDRARHEQYF
>many|NA|TRBV7-9|TRBJ2-5|15
TGTGCCAGCAGCTTTGGGTGGGCAGCCCAAGAGACCCAGTACTTC
CASSFGWAAQETQYF
>NA|TRBD1|TRBV20-1|TRBJ1-2|13
TGCAGTGCTCATAGACAGGGGGTTTATGGCTACACCTTC
CSAHRQGVYGYTF
>many|NA|TRBV13|TRBJ2-5|16
TGTGCCAGCAGCTCCGCCGGAGGGGGCTCCCGAGAGACCCAGTACTTC
CASSSAGGGSRETQYF
>NA|NA|TRBV24-1|TRBJ1-5|14
TGTGCCACCAGTGATAGGGGTAGCAATCAGCCCCAGCATTTT
CATSDRGSNQPQHF
>NA|TRBD1|TRBV6-1|TRBJ1-6|15
TGTGCCAGCAGGGACCGGGACAGAGATAATTCACCCCTCCACTTT
CASRDRDRDNSPLHF
>NA|TRBD2|TRBV6-4|TRBJ2-3|15
TGTGCCAGCAGCTTGAGCGGGGGGGCTGGAGATACGCAGTATTTT
CASSLSGGAGDTQYF
>NA|TRBD1|TRBV6-5|TRBJ2-7|14
TGTGCCAGCAGTCCGGGGCCAGGGGGTAACGAGCAGTACTTC
CASSPGPGGNEQYF
>NA|NA|TRBV11-2|TRBJ2-7|14
TGTGCCAGCAGCTTTGACAGCACTTCCTACGAGCAGTACTTC
CASSFDSTSYEQYF
>NA|TRBD2|TRBV19|TRBJ2-1|14
TGTGCCACTACTCTAGCGGGAGTGTACAATGAGCAGTTCTTC
CATTLAGVYNEQFF
>NA|NA|TRBV9|TRBJ1-2|12
TGTGCCAGCAGTGAACAGGGCTATGGCTACACCTTC
CASSEQGYGYTF
>NA|TRBD2|TRBV6-5|TRBJ2-2|12
TGTGCCAGCAGTTGGACTAGCGGGGAGCTGTTTTTT
CASSWTSGELFF
>few|NA|TRBV20-1|TRBJ1-4|13
TGCAGTGCCCGTATCACAACTAATGAAAAACTGTTTTTT
CSARITTNEKLFF
>NA|NA|TRBV4-3|TRBJ1-3|14
TGCGCCAGCAGCCAAGATCCTTCTGGAAACACCATATATTTT
CASSQDPSGNTIYF